In its sample, the clone carrying this T cell receptor (beta chain) was seen once. Its specificity is unknown. The sample belongs to a study of OX40 agonist ivuxolimab in advanced cancers. Overall study context: Patients were treated with intravenous ivuxolimab, dosed at 0.01 to 10 mg/kg and infused every 2 weeks. Among those enrolled, mean age was around 60 years (range about 23 to 85) and roughly 84% were male.

There are 15 residues in the CDR3. Germline values: CDR1 MNHEY, CDR2 SVGAGI. V shed 0 bases, J shed 3 bases, and the junction held 4 bases outside the gene matches. Produced via immunoSEQ multiplex PCR; TCRdb's table is partial and in-frame only. In the table there are over 70,000 clones, around 85% of which are singletons. Findings of the study overall: Expanded clones were, on average, more numerous among CD8+ T cells than CD4+. A proportion of nonresponders additionally exhibited low normalized T-cell clonal expansion.

The origin of this receptor is an adult with an advanced solid tumor such as melanoma, head and neck, liver or kidney cancer. The chain links TRBV6-5 to TRBJ2-7, with 8 bases that match TRBD1. The sequencing used CD4+ or CD8+ T cells sorted from blood, collected in a trial of the OX40 agonist ivuxolimab. The DNA of the CDR3 is TGTGCCAGCAGTTACTCGATCGGACAGGGCTACGAGCAGTACTTC. This sequence encodes CASSYSIGQGYEQYF.